These 9 T cell receptor beta chains share one sample of origin, sequenced in a study of cytomegalovirus exposure and HLA in healthy donors. The assay was immunoSEQ multiplex PCR, and TCRdb's table has in-frame clones only and misses some. This table has roughly 170,000 clones, around 81% appearing once. The specimen was PBMCs. The receptors derive from a woman under 30 in good health and CMV-seropositive.

J is TRBJ2-5 and V is TRBV29-1; D perhaps matches TRBD2 (5 bases). The length of the CDR3 is 11 residues. Germline values: CDR1 SQVTM, CDR2 ANQGSEA. Trimming removed 6 bases from V and 4 bases from J, with 9 bases in between. CDR3 residues: CSVAGRETQYF. The DNA for the CDR3 is TGCAGCGTCGCGGGCCGAGAGACCCAGTACTTC. Together with reference TRBV29-1 and TRBJ2-5, the CDR3 gives the full variable domain: SAVISQKPSRDICQRGTSLTIQCQVDSQVTMMFWYRQQPGQSLTLIATANQGSEATYESGFVIDKFPISRPNLTFSTLTVSNMSPEDSSIYLCSVAGRETQYFGPGTRLLVL.

As for this clone: The same CDR3 is also encoded by other DNA sequences in this sample. The chain recombines TRBV19 with TRBJ1-5; the match to TRBD1 covers 10 bases. The length of the CDR3 is 13 residues. Germline lookup yields CDR1 LNHDA and CDR2 SQIVND (reference sequence). Trimming took 6 bases from V and 7 from J; bases not matched to a gene: 3. The CDR3 loop reads CASSGTGEQPQHF. CDR3 DNA: TGTGCCAGTAGCGGGACAGGGGAACAGCCCCAGCATTTT.

The gene calls are TRBV19 and TRBJ1-5; 7 bases map to TRBD1. J was trimmed by 6 bases and V by 5 bases; bases with no gene match: 7. From germline, CDR1 is LNHDA and CDR2 SQIVND (reference sequence). This CDR3 comprises 14 residues. The CDR3 sequence is CASSPTGKIQPQHF. The CDR3 nucleotides read TGTGCCAGTAGTCCGACAGGGAAGATTCAGCCCCAGCATTTT.

V usage is TRBV5-1 and J usage is TRBJ1-6; 8 positions match TRBD1. Trimming took 0 bases from V and 11 from J; bases not matched to a gene: 10. From germline, CDR1 is SGHRS and CDR2 YFSETQ. The CDR3 has 16 residues. The CDR3 DNA reads TGCGCCAGCAGCTTGGCGGGACAGGAAAACAGGCCACCCCTCCACTTT. It codes for CASSLAGQENRPPLHF.

J is TRBJ1-2 and V is TRBV6-5; D is unclear. V dropped 2 bases and J dropped 4 bases, with 11 bases sitting between them. This CDR3 has 14 residues. Germline V gene sequence: CDR1 MNHEY, CDR2 SVGAGI. For the CDR3, the DNA is TGTGCCAGCAGTTACGGAGGGTCTGGCTATGGCTACACCTTC. It is translated as CASSYGGSGYGYTF.

This clone was detected a few times. This chain links TRBV4-1 with TRBJ2-7; D unclear. Looked up from germline, CDR1 is MGHRA and CDR2 is YSYEKL. The V and J ends lost 1 base and 2 bases respectively, with 6 bases between them. The CDR3 runs to 13 residues. CDR3 region: CASSQGATYEQYF. The CDR3 DNA is TGCGCCAGCAGCCAAGGGGCGACCTACGAGCAGTACTTC.

In its sample, this clone was seen many times. The chain employs TRBV9 and TRBJ1-2, with D perhaps matching TRBD1 (6 bases). Trimming pared 0 bases from V and 14 bases from J, leaving 17 bases between. This CDR3 spans 13 amino acids. Germline CDR1 and CDR2: SGDLS and YYNGEE. In DNA, the CDR3 is TGTGCCAGCAGCGTAGAGGCACAGGGAAGTTTGACCTTC. Translated: CASSVEAQGSLTF.

The V call is TRBV29-1, the J call TRBJ1-2; a weak D match, TRBD1 (5 bases). The CDR3 contains 12 residues. In germline, CDR1 is SQVTM, CDR2 ANQGSEA. The V gene lost 6 bases and the J gene lost 7 bases, with 15 bases spanning the gap. DNA for the CDR3: TGCAGCGTCAACCAGGGTTCTGCTGGCTACACCTTC. Its protein product is CSVNQGSAGYTF. Filled out from reference TRBV29-1 and TRBJ1-2, the complete variable domain reads SAVISQKPSRDICQRGTSLTIQCQVDSQVTMMFWYRQQPGQSLTLIATANQGSEATYESGFVIDKFPISRPNLTFSTLTVSNMSPEDSSIYLCSVNQGSAGYTFGSGTRLTVV.

The chain uses TRBV4-1 and TRBJ1-2; the D gene is possibly TRBD1 (5 bases). CDR3 length: 13 amino acids. Germline loops: CDR1 MGHRA, CDR2 YSYEKL. V lost 3 bases and J 3 bases, leaving 8 bases between the germline ends. The CDR3 bases are TGCGCCAGCAGCCATCAGACAGACTATGGCTACACCTTC. Its protein product is CASSHQTDYGYTF.